This T cell receptor beta chain was sequenced during a study of blood T cell repertoires in COVID-19. For the study at large: Material from acute and convalescent COVID-19 was sourced from the United States, Italy and Spain. Sources were T cells, B-cell-depleted T cells, or PBMCs; the material itself was cDNA or gDNA.

Only a few counts were recorded for this clone. V shed 4 bases, J shed 7 bases, and the junction held 12 bases outside the gene matches. This CDR3 contains 15 residues. Looked up from germline, CDR1 is MDHEN and CDR2 is SYDVKM. As processed by the authors: Amplified reference gene primers provided the basis for estimating nucleated cell counts. The method was immunoSEQ multiplex PCR; TCRdb's version includes in-frame clones alone and lacks a portion of them. V, J and clone size reflect that table, while D and trimming were determined from the DNA. The data contain some 74,000 clones, 88% of them singletons.

This clonotype was obtained from a man aged 45-60 years with acute or convalescent COVID-19. The sequenced sample was peripheral blood. The gene calls are TRBV28 and TRBJ2-7; 8 nucleotides align to TRBD2. CDR3: CASSSPGAGEGEQYF. The CDR3 DNA is TGTGCCAGCAGTTCCCCAGGAGCGGGGGAGGGGGAGCAGTACTTC.